Here is one TCR beta chain with its context. Antigen unknown. The record originates from a study of graft-versus-host responses after intestinal transplantation. Study at large: Transplants given to recipients were multivisceral, liver-intestinal, or isolated intestinal.

The CDR3 has 11 amino acids. Trimming took 4 bases from V and 2 from J, leaving 3 bases between them. Per the germline V gene, CDR1 is SGHRS and CDR2 is YFSETQ. Only in-frame clones appear in the TCRdb table, and some are missing; sequencing was by immunoSEQ multiplex PCR. The repertoire consists of roughly 93,000 clones, with around 93% occurring once and the leading ten covering more than 0.35%. General study findings and limits: Patients with graft-donor T cell macrochimerism had high graft-versus-host to host-versus-graft clonal ratios in allografts. Detection of GvH clones occurred in recipient marrow, and some had their first appearance in ileum or blood.

The specimen comprised unstimulated CD8+ T cells sorted from spleen or lymph node cells, sampled before transplant. The clonotype was recovered from a human donor who was the organ donor for an intestinal transplant. The rearrangement uses TRBV5-1 and TRBJ1-1; D is undetermined. The CDR3 bases are TGCGCCAGCAGCCTTAACACTGAAGCTTTCTTT. Residues: CASSLNTEAFF.